This is a list of T cell receptor beta chains from one sample in a study of T cell repertoires in ileal Crohn's disease. Clones were read by immunoSEQ multiplex PCR, and TCRdb kept only the in-frame ones, dropping some. The table records roughly 3,000 clones, roughly 87% of them present only once. The material sequenced was CD4+ T cells sorted from the ileum. Receptor source: an adult with Crohn's disease. Both conserved end residues are part of each CDR3. Fields, in order: V gene, J gene, CDR3 protein.

v_gene: TRBV28; j_gene: TRBJ1-2; CDR3aa: CASSFRQGGNYGYTF
v_gene: TRBV7-9; j_gene: TRBJ2-2; CDR3aa: CASSPQTSGSGELFF
v_gene: TRBV9; j_gene: TRBJ2-6; CDR3aa: CASSPRSSGTGEGGANVLTF
v_gene: TRBV28; j_gene: TRBJ2-7; CDR3aa: CASSSPGGTSYEQYF
v_gene: TRBV19; j_gene: TRBJ1-5; CDR3aa: CASSIDLPRGRMNQPQHF
v_gene: TRBV5-4; j_gene: TRBJ2-1; CDR3aa: CASSPLAERVEQFF
v_gene: TRBV7-2; j_gene: TRBJ1-1; CDR3aa: CASSVYRGNTEAFF
v_gene: TRBV5-1; j_gene: TRBJ2-3; CDR3aa: CASSLAGESTDTQYF
v_gene: TRBV2; j_gene: TRBJ2-7; CDR3aa: CASSPGSYEQYF
v_gene: TRBV10-3; j_gene: TRBJ2-3; CDR3aa: CANARGVSTDTQYF
v_gene: TRBV4-2; j_gene: TRBJ1-5; CDR3aa: CASSQDRGQPQHF
v_gene: TRBV5-4; j_gene: TRBJ2-1; CDR3aa: CASSSQREVYNEQFF
v_gene: TRBV6-5; j_gene: TRBJ2-7; CDR3aa: CVWDRVYEQYF
v_gene: TRBV11-2; j_gene: TRBJ2-1; CDR3aa: CASSLRENEQFF
v_gene: TRBV6-5; j_gene: TRBJ2-1; CDR3aa: CASSGAGTGRNEQFF
v_gene: TRBV28; j_gene: TRBJ1-2; CDR3aa: CASQAGSGGYTF
v_gene: TRBV9; j_gene: TRBJ2-2; CDR3aa: CASSVGGANTGELFF
v_gene: TRBV6-5; j_gene: TRBJ1-3; CDR3aa: CASCPQGWGNTIYF
v_gene: TRBV18; j_gene: TRBJ1-5; CDR3aa: CASSPSREVSNQPQHF
v_gene: TRBV7-2; j_gene: TRBJ2-5; CDR3aa: CASTKNNPGQETQYF
v_gene: TRBV5-1; j_gene: TRBJ2-1; CDR3aa: CASSLEQLNEQFF
v_gene: TRBV18; j_gene: TRBJ2-6; CDR3aa: CASSRSGDSSGANVLTF
v_gene: TRBV5-1; j_gene: TRBJ1-2; CDR3aa: CASSSGTANYGYTF
v_gene: TRBV19; j_gene: TRBJ1-5; CDR3aa: CASNRGSSNQPQHF
v_gene: TRBV5-4; j_gene: TRBJ2-7; CDR3aa: CASSFRLADVYEQYF
v_gene: TRBV9; j_gene: TRBJ1-2; CDR3aa: CASSADAGQGSSGYTF
v_gene: TRBV14; j_gene: TRBJ1-1; CDR3aa: CASSPRRHTEAFF
v_gene: TRBV7-2; j_gene: TRBJ2-5; CDR3aa: CASSREQRGTQYF
v_gene: TRBV4-2; j_gene: TRBJ1-4; CDR3aa: CASSLTTGANEKLFF
v_gene: TRBV5-4; j_gene: TRBJ2-2; CDR3aa: CASSLFGGGRTGELFF
v_gene: TRBV6-5; j_gene: TRBJ1-1; CDR3aa: CASSYSRQPNTEAFF
v_gene: TRBV2; j_gene: TRBJ1-5; CDR3aa: CASSFLTGFGQPQHF
v_gene: TRBV7-3; j_gene: TRBJ2-1; CDR3aa: CASSSTGGPLFF
v_gene: TRBV15; j_gene: TRBJ2-1; CDR3aa: CATRDRDSYNEQFF
v_gene: TRBV7-8; j_gene: TRBJ1-5; CDR3aa: CASSVVSNQPQHF
v_gene: TRBV7-2; j_gene: TRBJ2-3; CDR3aa: CASSLVGRGQDTQYF
v_gene: TRBV9; j_gene: TRBJ1-1; CDR3aa: CASSKVRGTEAFF
v_gene: TRBV19; j_gene: TRBJ1-2; CDR3aa: CASTTTGAGYTF
v_gene: TRBV19; j_gene: TRBJ2-5; CDR3aa: CASTLTSGRFETQYF
v_gene: TRBV28; j_gene: TRBJ1-4; CDR3aa: CASNSQGEPEKLFF
v_gene: TRBV4-1; j_gene: TRBJ2-3; CDR3aa: CASSQDPASGNTDTQYF
v_gene: TRBV4-2; j_gene: TRBJ2-1; CDR3aa: CASSRTLASSYNEQFF